The present TCR beta chain was sequenced within a study of T cell repertoires in cytomegalovirus infection. A single record per CDR3 protein comes from TCRdb applying MiXCR to the reads. The sample carries roughly 730,000 distinct CDR3 sequences, about 30% recorded once. As regards this clonotype: Its target is not known.

V gave up 4 bases and J gave up 1 base; unmatched junction bases: 13. The CDR3 runs 18 residues. Per germline, CDR1 LNHDA and CDR2 SQIVND (reference sequence). The receptor's source is a human donor in good health (CMV status not recorded). Some clones in this sample may be carry-over from other donors' samples. V gene TRBV19 combines with J gene TRBJ2-1; 7 bases fit TRBD1. The sample in question was cultured PBMCs, obtained from culture after CMV antigen stimulation. CDR3 in DNA: TGTGCCAGTAGTAGAGAGCACAGGGGAGAATGGTCCTACAATGAGCAGTTCTTC. This codes for CASSREHRGEWSYNEQFF.